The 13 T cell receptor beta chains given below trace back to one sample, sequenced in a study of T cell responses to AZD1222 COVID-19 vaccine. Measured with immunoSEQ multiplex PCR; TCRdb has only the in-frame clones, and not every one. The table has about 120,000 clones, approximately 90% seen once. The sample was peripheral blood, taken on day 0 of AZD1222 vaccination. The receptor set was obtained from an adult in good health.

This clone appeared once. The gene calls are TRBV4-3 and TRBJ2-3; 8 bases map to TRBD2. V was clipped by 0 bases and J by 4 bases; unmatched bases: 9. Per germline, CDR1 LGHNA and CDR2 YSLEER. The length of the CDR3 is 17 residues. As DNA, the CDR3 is TGCGCCAGCAGCCAAGATACCAAGCGGGGGACCGCAGATACGCAGTATTTT. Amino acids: CASSQDTKRGTADTQYF.

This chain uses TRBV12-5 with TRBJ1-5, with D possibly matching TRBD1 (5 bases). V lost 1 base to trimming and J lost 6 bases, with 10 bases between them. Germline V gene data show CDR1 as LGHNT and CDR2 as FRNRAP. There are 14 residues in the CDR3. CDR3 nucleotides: TGTGCTAGTGGTTTGGGGGACTTAGGTCAGCCCCAGCATTTT. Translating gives CASGLGDLGQPQHF.

CDR3 bases: TGTGCCAGCAGTGTCAGACAGGGAGGATGGAACTATGGCTACACCTTC. The encoded protein is CASSVRQGGWNYGYTF. The chain couples TRBV6-2 or TRBV6-3 to TRBJ1-2; 7 bases are a match to TRBD1. In germline, CDR1 is MNHEY, CDR2 SVGEGT. J was trimmed by 2 bases and V by 5 bases; bases with no gene match: 11. This CDR3 is built from 16 residues.

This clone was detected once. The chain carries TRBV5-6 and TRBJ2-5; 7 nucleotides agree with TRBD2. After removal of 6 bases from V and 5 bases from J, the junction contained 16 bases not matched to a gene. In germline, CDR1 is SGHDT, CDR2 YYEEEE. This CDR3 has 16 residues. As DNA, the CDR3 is TGTGCCAGCATCCCGGGAGGACCCGGGGGTGGGGAGACCCAGTACTTC. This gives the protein CASIPGGPGGGETQYF.

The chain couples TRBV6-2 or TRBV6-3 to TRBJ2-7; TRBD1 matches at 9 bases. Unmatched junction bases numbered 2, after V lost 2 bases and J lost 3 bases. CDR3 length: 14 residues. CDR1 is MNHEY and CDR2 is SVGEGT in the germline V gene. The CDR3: CASSYLGQGYEQYF. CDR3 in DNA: TGTGCCAGCAGTTACCTGGGACAGGGCTACGAGCAGTACTTC.

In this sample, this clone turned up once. CDR3 nucleotide sequence: TGTGCCAGCAGTTTAGCCCGGATGAACACTGAAGCTTTCTTT. Translated, it gives CASSLARMNTEAFF. The V and J genes are TRBV27 and TRBJ1-1; D gene unclear. V was trimmed by 2 bases and J by 0 bases, leaving 7 bases between them. Germline-derived CDR1 and CDR2 are MNHEY and SMNVEV (reference sequence). The CDR3 length is 14 residues.

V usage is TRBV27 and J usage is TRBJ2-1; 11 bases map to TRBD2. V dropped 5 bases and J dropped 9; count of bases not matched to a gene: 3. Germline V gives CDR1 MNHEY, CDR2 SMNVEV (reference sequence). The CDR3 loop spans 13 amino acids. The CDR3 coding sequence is TGTGCCAGCAGTCCTAGCGGGGGGACTGAGCAGTTCTTC. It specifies CASSPSGGTEQFF.

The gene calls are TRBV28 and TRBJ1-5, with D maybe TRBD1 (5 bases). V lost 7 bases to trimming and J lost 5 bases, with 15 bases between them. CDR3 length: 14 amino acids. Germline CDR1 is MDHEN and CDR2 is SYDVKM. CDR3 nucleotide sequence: TGTGCCAGCACTAGTTCGGGACCTTATCAGCCCCAGCATTTT. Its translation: CASTSSGPYQPQHF.

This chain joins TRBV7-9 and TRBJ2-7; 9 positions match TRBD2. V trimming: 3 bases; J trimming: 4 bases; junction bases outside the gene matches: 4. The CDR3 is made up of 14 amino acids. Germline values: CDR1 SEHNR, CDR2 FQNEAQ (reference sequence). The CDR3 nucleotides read TGTGCCAGCAGCTTCGGCGGGGGGGAATACGAGCAGTACTTC. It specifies CASSFGGGEYEQYF.

CDR3 residues: CASSQQYYEQYF. The DNA for the CDR3 is TGTGCCAGCAGCCAACAATACTACGAGCAGTACTTC. This chain joins TRBV3-1 (or the pseudogene TRBV3-2) and TRBJ2-7; D not resolved. This CDR3 spans 12 amino acids. Deletions cut 2 bases from V and 3 bases from J, with 5 bases between. Germline V gene data show CDR1 as LGHDT and CDR2 as YNNKEL (reference sequence).

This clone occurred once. The CDR3 region has the DNA TGTGCCAGTAGTATGGAGACTAACACCGGGGAGCTGTTTTTT. Translated, it gives CASSMETNTGELFF. The chain links TRBV19 to TRBJ2-2; unclear D gene. Germline CDR1 is LNHDA and CDR2 is SQIVND (reference sequence). With 3 bases removed from V and 2 bases from J, the gap between germline ends came to 7 bases. This CDR3 comprises 14 residues.

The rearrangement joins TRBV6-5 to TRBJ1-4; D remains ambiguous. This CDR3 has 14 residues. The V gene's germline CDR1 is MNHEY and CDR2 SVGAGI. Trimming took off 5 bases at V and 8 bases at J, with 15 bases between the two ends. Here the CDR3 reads CASSKASVGEKLFF. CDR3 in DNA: TGTGCCAGCAGTAAGGCGTCGGTAGGGGAAAAACTGTTTTTT.

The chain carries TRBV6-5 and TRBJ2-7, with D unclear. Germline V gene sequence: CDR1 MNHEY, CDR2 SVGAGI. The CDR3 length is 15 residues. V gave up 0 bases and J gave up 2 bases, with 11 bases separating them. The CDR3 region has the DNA TGTGCCAGCAGTTACTCGACTGCCAGCGCCTACGAGCAGTACTTC. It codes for CASSYSTASAYEQYF.